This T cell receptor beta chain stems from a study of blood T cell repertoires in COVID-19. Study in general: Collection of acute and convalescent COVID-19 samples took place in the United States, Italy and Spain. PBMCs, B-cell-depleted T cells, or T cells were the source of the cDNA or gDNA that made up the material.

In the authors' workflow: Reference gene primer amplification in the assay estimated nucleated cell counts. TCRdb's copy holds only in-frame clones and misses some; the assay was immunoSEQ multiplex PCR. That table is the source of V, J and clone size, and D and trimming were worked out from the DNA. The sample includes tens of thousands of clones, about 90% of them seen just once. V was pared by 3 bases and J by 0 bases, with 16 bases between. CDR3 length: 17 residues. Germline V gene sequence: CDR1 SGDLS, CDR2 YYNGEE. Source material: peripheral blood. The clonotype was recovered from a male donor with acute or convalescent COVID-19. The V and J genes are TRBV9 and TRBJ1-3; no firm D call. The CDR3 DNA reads TGTGCCAGCAGCGCTACCCCGACTCAAGACTCTGGAAACACCATATATTTT. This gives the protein CASSATPTQDSGNTIYF.